The 24 T cell receptor beta chains given below trace back to one sample, sequenced in a study of T cells expressing NK-cell markers. TCRdb reprocessed the 5' RACE reads and keeps a single row for each CDR3 protein, giving no DNA. The table lists about 260,000 distinct CDR3 sequences. The sequencing sample was made of blood T cells: a sorted CD56 or NKG2C T cell subset, CD4+ or CD8+ T cells, or bulk PBMC T cells (not recorded which). The source is a woman aged 18 to 75 in good health.

This chain links TRBV27 with TRBJ2-6; absent DNA, TCRdb's TRBD2 call cannot be checked. CDR3 length: 18 residues. CDR1 MNHEY and CDR2 SMNVEV come from the germline V gene (reference sequence). The CDR3 sequence: CASMRGLHEGSGANVLTF.

J is TRBJ2-1 and V is TRBV11-2; the TCRdb D gene call, TRBD1, has no DNA to confirm it. Per the germline V gene, CDR1 is SGHAT and CDR2 is FQNNGV. This CDR3 spans 13 amino acids. CDR3 region: CASSRGTNNEQFF.

The CDR3 reads CASSLYAGQNSPLHF. This chain joins TRBV4-3 and TRBJ1-6; TCRdb returns TRBD1, unconfirmable since there is no DNA. The CDR3 loop spans 15 amino acids. Per the germline V gene, CDR1 is LGHNA and CDR2 is YSLEER.

V and J are TRBV7-9 and TRBJ1-2. The CDR3 runs 13 residues. In germline, CDR1 is SEHNR, CDR2 FQNEAQ (reference sequence). The CDR3 here is CASSLTAEYGYTF.

The chain is built from TRBV3-1 and TRBJ1-3; TCRdb's D call, TRBD1, is unchecked because there is no DNA. The CDR3 extends over 14 amino acids. Germline V gene data show CDR1 as LGHDT and CDR2 as YNNKEL (reference sequence). The CDR3 reads CASSGQSSGNTIYF.

The rearrangement joins TRBV7-9 to TRBJ1-1. Germline V gene lookup returns CDR1 SEHNR and CDR2 FQNEAQ (reference sequence). The CDR3 spans 13 residues. CDR3 amino acids: CASSHDSNTEAFF.

V gene TRBV5-1 combines with J gene TRBJ2-3; TCRdb outputs TRBD2, but without DNA this stays unchecked. There are 18 residues in the CDR3. Germline CDR1 is SGHRS and CDR2 is YFSETQ. The chain's CDR3 is CASSLGALGAGGTDTQYF.

The chain combines TRBV20-1 with TRBJ2-5; the D call of TRBD1 rests on TCRdb alone, since no DNA is present to check it. Looked up from germline, CDR1 is DFQATT and CDR2 is SNEGSKA (reference sequence). CDR3 size: 14 residues. The CDR3 spells CSARDLGQPTTQYF.

J is TRBJ1-5 and V is TRBV18. CDR1 is KGHSH, CDR2 LQKENI, per germline. The CDR3 is made up of 13 amino acids. The CDR3 here is CASSPPGGEPQHF.

The chain joins TRBV6-2 or TRBV6-3 to TRBJ2-1; as DNA is missing, the TRBD2 call by TCRdb cannot be tested. The CDR3 length is 21 residues. Germline loops: CDR1 MNHEY, CDR2 SVGEGT. CDR3 sequence reads: CASSYSSGTSGRRGNSNEQFF.

This chain joins TRBV20-1 and TRBJ1-6. Germline values: CDR1 DFQATT, CDR2 SNEGSKA (reference sequence). The CDR3 sequence is 15 residues long. The CDR3 reads CSARDSNGVNSPLHF.

The chain links TRBV7-3 to TRBJ1-2; the D call from TCRdb, TRBD1, cannot be confirmed without DNA. In germline, CDR1 is SGHTA, CDR2 FQGTGA. This CDR3 has 13 residues. The CDR3 region is CASSSRTGDGYTF.

The chain employs TRBV29-1 and TRBJ2-7. The CDR3 spans 13 residues. CDR1 and CDR2 (germline): SQVTM, ANQGSEA. This CDR3 reads CSVISRSSYEQYF.

The chain has TRBV7-7 and TRBJ2-3. Germline CDR1 is SSHAT and CDR2 is FNYEAQ (reference sequence). CDR3 length equals 15 residues. CDR3 protein: CASSLGNSATDTQYF.

The chain recombines TRBV7-2 with TRBJ2-2. The CDR3 sequence is 12 residues long. From germline, CDR1 is SGHTA and CDR2 FQGNSA. CDR3 region: CASSLEDGELFF.

The CDR3 reads CASRPTQETQYF. The rearrangement uses TRBV28 and TRBJ2-5. There are 12 residues in the CDR3. CDR1 MDHEN and CDR2 SYDVKM come from the germline V gene.

This CDR3 reads CASSQVPGGFEQFF. The J gene is TRBJ2-1, the V gene TRBV4-3; TCRdb designates TRBD1, a call that cannot be tested without DNA. The CDR3 runs 14 residues. The germline CDR1 and CDR2 sequences are LGHNA and YSLEER.

The chain couples TRBV6-5 to TRBJ1-6; TCRdb indicates TRBD1, and absent DNA this call remains unverified. CDR1 MNHEY and CDR2 SVGAGI come from the germline V gene. The CDR3 is made up of 17 amino acids. CDR3 region: CASSLWDIRDTNSPLHF.

V is TRBV5-1 and J is TRBJ2-5; no DNA is available, so the TRBD2 call from TCRdb remains unchecked. Germline V gives CDR1 SGHRS, CDR2 YFSETQ. The CDR3 has 17 amino acids. CDR3 amino acids: CASQPRREGLIRETQYF. Full variable domain (remainder filled in from reference TRBV5-1 and TRBJ2-5): KAGVTQTPRYLIKTRGQQVTLSCSPISGHRSVSWYQQTPGQGLQFLFEYFSETQRNKGNFPGRFSGRQFSNSRSEMNVSTLELGDSALYLCASQPRREGLIRETQYFGPGTRLLVL.

The gene calls are TRBV20-1 and TRBJ2-7; TCRdb picks TRBD2, but there is no DNA to check that call. This CDR3 is 13 amino acids long. Germline CDR1 is DFQATT and CDR2 is SNEGSKA (reference sequence). CDR3 in amino acids: CSASRLAGLEQYF.

Here the CDR3 reads CASSLRGPHQPQHF. This chain connects TRBV18 to TRBJ1-5. The germline V gene has CDR1 KGHSH and CDR2 LQKENI. There are 14 residues in the CDR3.

The chain links TRBV7-2 to TRBJ1-5. Germline CDR1 is SGHTA and CDR2 is FQGNSA. This CDR3 has 13 amino acids. The CDR3 spells CASSLDRSQPQHF.

The rearrangement joins TRBV12-3 or TRBV12-4 to TRBJ1-1; TCRdb picks TRBD1, but there is no DNA to check that call. The CDR3 runs 13 residues. The CDR3 loop reads CASSRGRTPGAFF.

The chain uses TRBV6-2 or TRBV6-3 and TRBJ1-5; the TRBD1 assignment by TCRdb is unverifiable without DNA. The CDR3 is 12 amino acids. The germline CDR1 and CDR2 sequences are MNHEY and SVGEGT. This CDR3 is CASSYGGRPQHF.